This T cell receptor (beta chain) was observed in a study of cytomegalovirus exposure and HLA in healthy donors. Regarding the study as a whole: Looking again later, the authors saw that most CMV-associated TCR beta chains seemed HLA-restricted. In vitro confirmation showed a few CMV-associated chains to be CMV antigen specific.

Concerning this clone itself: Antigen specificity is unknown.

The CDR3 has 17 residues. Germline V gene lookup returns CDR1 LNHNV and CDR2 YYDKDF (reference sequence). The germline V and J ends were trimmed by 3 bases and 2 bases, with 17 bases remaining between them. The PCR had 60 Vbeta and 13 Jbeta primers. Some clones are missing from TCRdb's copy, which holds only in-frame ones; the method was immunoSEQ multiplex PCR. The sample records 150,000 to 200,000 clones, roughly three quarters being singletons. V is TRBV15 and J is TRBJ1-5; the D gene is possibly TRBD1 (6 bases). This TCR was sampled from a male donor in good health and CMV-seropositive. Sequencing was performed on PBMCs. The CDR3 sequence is CATSSLFHRDGNQPQHF. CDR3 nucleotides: TGTGCCACCAGCAGCCTTTTCCACAGGGATGGCAATCAGCCCCAGCATTTT. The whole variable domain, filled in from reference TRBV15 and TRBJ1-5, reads DAMVIQNPRYQVTQFGKPVTLSCSQTLNHNVMYWYQQKSSQAPKLLFHYYDKDFNNEADTPDNFQSRRPNTSFCFLDIRSPGLGDTAMYLCATSSLFHRDGNQPQHFGDGTRLSIL.